This entry features one T cell receptor (beta chain) sequence. These data come from a study of siplizumab effects on memory and regulatory T cells. Trimming stripped 5 bases from V and 3 bases from J, with 11 bases between. The CDR3 sequence is 13 residues long. CDR1 and CDR2 from the germline V gene are SGHNT and YENEEA. Generated by immunoSEQ multiplex PCR, the TCRdb table keeps only in-frame clones and is missing some. The sample shows some 100,000 clones, about 93% of them seen only once. This sequence joins TRBV11-3 and TRBJ2-7; D perhaps matches TRBD2 (6 bases). The clonotype was recovered from a human donor in good health. Sequencing was done on a sample of non-Treg CD4+ T cells sorted from blood. CDR3 sequence reads: CASSAAAGYEQYF. The DNA for the CDR3 is TGTGCCAGCAGCGCGGCAGCGGGCTACGAGCAGTACTTC.